This TCR beta chain was retrieved from a study of CD8+ T cells in alopecia areata. Turning to the study itself: The study gave treated patients oral tofacitinib at 5 to 10 mg twice daily.

The treatment denotes: oral pan-JAK inhibitor, 5-10 mg twice daily. Sequencing used cDNA as its template, made by extracting RNA and reverse transcribing it. Here immunoSEQ multiplex PCR was the method, and the copy in TCRdb shows in-frame clones only, minus some. The sample consists of some 100,000 clones, about 60% of them appearing once. Losses at the gene ends were 3 bases for V and 9 bases for J; bases not matched to a gene: 5. The CDR3 contains 13 residues. Germline V CDR1 and CDR2: SGHRS, YFSETQ. The clonotype was recovered from a human donor with alopecia areata. This rearrangement joins TRBV5-1 to TRBJ2-1; 8 bases map to TRBD1. Specimen: CD8+ T cells sorted from blood, collected at approximately week 56, from a patient treated with tofacitinib. The CDR3 bases are TGCGCCAGCAGCTCCACAGGGGGAAGTGAGCAGTTCTTC. Translated, it gives CASSSTGGSEQFF. Full variable domain (outside the CDR3, taken from reference TRBV5-1 and TRBJ2-1): KAGVTQTPRYLIKTRGQQVTLSCSPISGHRSVSWYQQTPGQGLQFLFEYFSETQRNKGNFPGRFSGRQFSNSRSEMNVSTLELGDSALYLCASSSTGGSEQFFGPGTRLTVL.